The sequence of this T cell receptor beta chain was determined in a study of cytomegalovirus exposure and HLA in healthy donors. Primers for the PCR totalled 60 Vbeta and 13 Jbeta. Repertoires were generated with immunoSEQ multiplex PCR, while TCRdb's copy carries only in-frame clones and drops some. The data hold approximately 200,000 clones, with less than 85% observed a single time. Comment on this clone: Antigen: not known.

V shed 4 bases, J shed 0 bases, and the junction held 3 bases outside the gene matches. This CDR3 has 14 residues. Germline CDR1 and CDR2: SGHNT and YYREEE (reference sequence). General study findings and limits: As a later analysis revealed, most CMV-associated TCR beta chains appeared HLA-restricted.

The sample consisted of PBMCs. This TCR derives from a girl between 10 and 17 years old in good health and CMV-seropositive. V gene TRBV5-4 combines with J gene TRBJ2-5; 7 nucleotides align to TRBD1. The CDR3 nucleotides are TGTGCCAGCAGCGACGGGACAGACCAAGAGACCCAGTACTTC. Translating it yields CASSDGTDQETQYF.